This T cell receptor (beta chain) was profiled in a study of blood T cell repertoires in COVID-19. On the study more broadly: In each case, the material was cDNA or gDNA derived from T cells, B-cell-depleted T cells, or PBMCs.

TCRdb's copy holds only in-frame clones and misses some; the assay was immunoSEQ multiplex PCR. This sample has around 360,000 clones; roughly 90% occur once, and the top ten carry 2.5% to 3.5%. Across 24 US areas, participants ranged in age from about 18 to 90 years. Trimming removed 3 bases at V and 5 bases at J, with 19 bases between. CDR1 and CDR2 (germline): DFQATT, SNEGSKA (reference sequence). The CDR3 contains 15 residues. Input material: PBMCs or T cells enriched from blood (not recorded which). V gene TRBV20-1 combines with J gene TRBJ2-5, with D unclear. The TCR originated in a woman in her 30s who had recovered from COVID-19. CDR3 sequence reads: CSASPLGATWETQYF. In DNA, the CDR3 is TGCAGTGCTAGTCCTTTGGGCGCAACGTGGGAGACCCAGTACTTC.